This passage covers 25 T cell receptor beta chains from one sample sequenced in a study of T cells in Graves' hyperthyroidism and ophthalmopathy. What was amplified from RNA transcripts were TCR beta CDR3 regions. The primer set for the first-round RT-PCR of the TCR CDR3 was HTBI. Each CDR3 protein is one row after TCRdb ran MiXCR on the multiplex PCR reads. In the table there are nearly 250,000 distinct CDR3 sequences, more than 20% of which are singletons. The source material was blood. These receptors were taken from a woman aged 40 to 50 with Graves' ophthalmopathy.

In this sample, this clonotype turned up a few times. The chain is built from TRBV7-2 and TRBJ2-7, with TRBD2 matching over 8 bases. The CDR3 length is 14 residues. Germline V gene sequence: CDR1 SGHTA, CDR2 FQGNSA. Trimming took 2 bases from V and 7 from J; bases not matched to a gene: 7. CDR3 nucleotides: TGTGCCAGCAGCTTATCGGGAGGGCCTAGTGAGCAGTACTTC. This encodes CASSLSGGPSEQYF.

CDR3 in amino acids: CATSDTTSGRATGELFF. In nucleotides, the CDR3 is TGTGCCACCAGTGACACAACTAGCGGGAGAGCCACCGGGGAGCTGTTTTTT. The chain is built from TRBV24-1 and TRBJ2-2; 11 bases align to TRBD2. The V gene's germline CDR1 is KGHDR and CDR2 SFDVKD. The CDR3 contains 17 residues. V lost 4 bases to trimming and J lost 4 bases; unmatched junction nucleotides: 7.

This clonotype appeared many times. The rearrangement joins TRBV7-2 to TRBJ2-7; 8 nucleotides agree with TRBD2. CDR1 is SGHTA and CDR2 is FQGNSA in the germline V gene. The CDR3 loop spans 15 amino acids. V was clipped by 1 base and J by 3 bases; unmatched bases: 5. This CDR3 is CASSLGVSGGYEQYF. The CDR3 coding sequence is TGTGCCAGCAGCTTAGGGGTGAGCGGGGGCTACGAGCAGTACTTC.

This clonotype was detected many times. The chain couples TRBV2 to TRBJ2-5, with 13 bases identical to TRBD2. CDR3 length equals 16 residues. The germline V gene encodes CDR1 SNHLY and CDR2 FYNNEI. The V and J ends lost 6 bases and 1 base, in that order; junction bases with no gene match: 5. The CDR3 is CASRGGLAGFQETQYF. DNA for the CDR3: TGTGCCAGCAGGGGGGGACTAGCGGGGTTCCAAGAGACCCAGTACTTC.

This clonotype was observed many times. The V and J genes are TRBV11-2 and TRBJ1-2; 8 nucleotides align to TRBD1. CDR1 is SGHAT, CDR2 FQNNGV, per germline. The CDR3 loop spans 15 amino acids. The trim removed 3 bases at V and 5 bases at J, leaving 8 bases unmatched. The CDR3 DNA reads as TGTGCCAGCAGCTTCCAGGGGGCGCCGGGATATGGCTACACCTTC. Encoded protein: CASSFQGAPGYGYTF.

This clonotype was detected many times. The genes are TRBV5-1 and TRBJ2-5, with no clear D. CDR3 length: 16 residues. V was cut by 4 bases and J by 5 bases, with 21 bases left in between. In germline, CDR1 is SGHRS, CDR2 YFSETQ. In DNA, the CDR3 is TGCGCCAGCAGCCTGGACCGAGCGAGAAGGTGGGAGACCCAGTACTTC. Its translation: CASSLDRARRWETQYF.

This clonotype has just a few counts. The rearrangement uses TRBV6-1 and TRBJ1-2; D unclear. The V gene lost 4 bases and the J gene lost 2 bases, with 11 bases spanning the gap. CDR1 is MNHNS, CDR2 SASEGT, per germline. The CDR3 spans 14 residues. The CDR3 loop is CASSVGRFNYGYTF. In DNA, the CDR3 is TGTGCCAGCAGTGTAGGCCGGTTCAACTATGGCTACACCTTC.

This clonotype was picked up many times. Since a much larger clone is just one base distant, this may be a read error. The CDR3 DNA reads as TGCGGCGTTGAGGCAGGGGGGAGGAACACTGAAGCTTTCTTT. It yields the protein CGVEAGGRNTEAFF. The chain employs TRBV29-1 and TRBJ1-1; 7 nucleotides line up with TRBD1. The CDR3 spans 14 residues. Germline assignment: CDR1 SQVTM and CDR2 ANQGSEA.

In its sample, this clonotype was seen many times. An end of the junction differs from the germline gene, which may be a read error. This CDR3 is CASGDPGRWDSGANVLTF. The CDR3 DNA follows: TGTGCCAGCGGTGATCCCGGGAGGTGGGATTCTGGGGCCAACGTCCTGACTTTC. The rearrangement links TRBV6-1 to TRBJ2-6; 7 bases are shared with TRBD2. The germline V gene has CDR1 MNHNS and CDR2 SASEGT. The CDR3 loop spans 18 amino acids.

This chain links TRBV6-1 with TRBJ2-7, with D perhaps TRBD1 or TRBD2 (5 bases each). The CDR3 is 13 amino acids. Trimming took off 5 bases at V and 3 bases at J, with 11 bases between the two ends. Per the germline V gene, CDR1 is MNHNS and CDR2 is SASEGT. In DNA form, the CDR3 reads TGTGCCAGCAGTATCCGGGACGACTACGAGCAGTACTTC. Translating gives CASSIRDDYEQYF.

This clonotype was seen at least ten times. Just one base apart from a much larger clone, this may be a read error. This chain connects TRBV9 to TRBJ2-7; tentatively, D is TRBD1 (5 bases). Between the trimmed V and J ends, which lost 3 bases and 2 bases, there was a span of 9 bases. Germline V gene lookup returns CDR1 SGDLS and CDR2 YYNGEE. The CDR3 sequence is 13 residues long. The CDR3 DNA is TGTGCCAGCAGCGCCGGACAAACCTACGAGCAGTACTTC. Translating gives CASSAGQTYEQYF.

The J gene is TRBJ1-1, the V gene TRBV12-3 or TRBV12-4, with D perhaps TRBD1 (5 bases). V lost 8 bases, J lost 1 base, and 17 bases lay in between. This CDR3 is built from 15 residues. Here the CDR3 reads CASGRQYGGNTEAFF. CDR3 DNA: TGTGCCAGCGGACGACAGTACGGGGGGAACACTGAAGCTTTCTTT.

This clonotype was found many times. The rearrangement joins TRBV7-3 to TRBJ2-7; 11 bases agree with TRBD2. CDR3 length equals 15 residues. CDR1 and CDR2 from the germline V gene are SGHTA and FQGTGA. After removal of 2 bases from V and 3 bases from J, the junction contained 3 bases not matched to a gene. The CDR3 region is CASSLGTSGVYEQYF. The CDR3 DNA sequence: TGTGCCAGCAGCTTAGGGACTAGCGGAGTCTACGAGCAGTACTTC.

This clonotype was counted many times. The chain recombines TRBV12-3 or TRBV12-4 with TRBJ2-7; TRBD1 matches 7 bases. After removal of 7 bases from V and 4 bases from J, the junction contained 4 bases not matched to a gene. The CDR3 is 12 amino acids. CDR3 protein: CASKTTGYEQYF. The CDR3 DNA reads as TGTGCCAGCAAGACGACAGGGTACGAGCAGTACTTC.

This clonotype was counted at least ten times. The gene calls are TRBV6-5 and TRBJ1-5; 8 bases match TRBD1. Per the germline V gene, CDR1 is MNHEY and CDR2 is SVGAGI. Trimming cost V 6 bases and J 9 bases; bases outside gene matches: 7. CDR3 length: 13 amino acids. The CDR3 DNA follows: TGTGCCAGCAGCGGACAGGGTTCGCCGCCCCAGCATTTT. Protein sequence: CASSGQGSPPQHF.

This clonotype was observed a few times. The chain joins TRBV6-1 to TRBJ1-1, with D perhaps TRBD1 (5 bases). Trimming removed 6 bases at V and 2 bases at J, with 10 bases between. The CDR3 is 13 residues long. In germline, CDR1 is MNHNS, CDR2 SASEGT. The CDR3 DNA is TGTGCCAGCAGACAAGACAGTAACACTGAAGCTTTCTTT. This encodes CASRQDSNTEAFF.

This clonotype has a count of ten or more. The junction shows a germline mismatch at one end, possibly a read error. The chain links TRBV6-5 to TRBJ1-1, with D possibly being TRBD1 (5 bases). The CDR3 has 13 amino acids. The V gene's germline CDR1 is MNHEY and CDR2 SVGAGI. CDR3 sequence (DNA): TGTGCCGGCAGGTTGGGGCAGAACACTGAAGCTTTCTTT. It codes for CAGRLGQNTEAFF.

There are many counts of this clonotype. The genes are TRBV7-3 and TRBJ1-1; the D is unclear. The CDR3 has 13 residues. The V gene's germline CDR1 is SGHTA and CDR2 FQGTGA. The V and J ends lost 2 bases and 1 base respectively, with 5 bases between them. The CDR3 region is CASSLVKNTEAFF. The CDR3 DNA reads as TGTGCCAGCAGCTTAGTCAAGAACACTGAAGCTTTCTTT.

In this sample, this clonotype turned up many times. The chain combines TRBV6-5 with TRBJ2-7, with D unclear. Germline V gene sequence: CDR1 MNHEY, CDR2 SVGAGI. V lost 10 bases and J 3 bases, leaving 16 bases between the germline ends. The CDR3 sequence is 13 residues long. For the CDR3, the DNA is TGTGCCACCACCCCAACAGCTTTCTACGAGCAGTACTTC. This encodes CATTPTAFYEQYF.

This clonotype was seen ten or more times. The rearrangement links TRBV11-2 to TRBJ2-2, with 8 bases lining up with TRBD1. The CDR3 length is 15 residues. J lost 3 bases, V lost 3 bases, and 3 bases had no gene match. Germline V gene data show CDR1 as SGHAT and CDR2 as FQNNGV. CDR3 coding DNA: TGTGCCAGCAGCTTCAGGGGGCTGTACACCGGGGAGCTGTTTTTT. As protein: CASSFRGLYTGELFF.

This clonotype was recorded at least ten times. The chain couples TRBV20-1 to TRBJ2-7; the D call may be TRBD1 or TRBD2 (5 bases each). Trimming cost V 6 bases and J 3 bases, with 21 bases left between them. The CDR3 has 15 residues. Per the germline V gene, CDR1 is DFQATT and CDR2 is SNEGSKA (reference sequence). The CDR3 reads CSALRRDREGYEQYF. The CDR3 nucleotides read TGCAGTGCCCTCCGACGGGACCGAGAGGGCTACGAGCAGTACTTC.

This clonotype was recorded at least ten times. This chain links TRBV9 with TRBJ2-6; TRBD1 matches 8 bases. CDR1 SGDLS and CDR2 YYNGEE come from the germline V gene. V lost 2 bases and J lost 2; bases outside the gene matches: 6. The CDR3 runs 17 residues. The CDR3 nucleotides are TGTGCCAGCAGCGTGCAGGGGGCGCGTCCTGGGGCCAACGTCCTGACTTTC. Its protein is CASSVQGARPGANVLTF.

This clonotype was recorded at least ten times. The chain carries TRBV7-2 and TRBJ2-4; TRBD1 is a possible D gene (6 bases). V lost 5 bases and J 0 bases, leaving 11 bases between the germline ends. The length of the CDR3 is 15 residues. From germline, CDR1 is SGHTA and CDR2 FQGNSA. The CDR3 nucleotides are TGTGCCAGCAGCCACCGACAGGCAGCCAAAAACATTCAGTACTTC. Protein product: CASSHRQAAKNIQYF.

This clonotype was counted many times. CDR3 coding DNA: TGTGCCAGCAGTTTATCAGGACGGATACCAGCTAACTATGGCTACACCTTC. This encodes CASSLSGRIPANYGYTF. This chain joins TRBV28 and TRBJ1-2; no clear D. V was pared by 1 base and J by 0 bases, with 15 bases between. The germline V gene has CDR1 MDHEN and CDR2 SYDVKM. There are 17 residues in the CDR3.

This clonotype was picked up many times. The CDR3 nucleotides are TGTGCCATCAGTGCGTCCTGGGGGAGCAATCAGCCCCAGCATTTT. Translating it yields CAISASWGSNQPQHF. This chain joins TRBV10-3 and TRBJ1-5, with D tentatively TRBD1 (5 bases). The ends were cut back, 4 bases at V and 1 base at J, with 11 bases in the middle. Per the germline V gene, CDR1 is ENHRY and CDR2 is SYGVKD. The CDR3 covers 15 residues.